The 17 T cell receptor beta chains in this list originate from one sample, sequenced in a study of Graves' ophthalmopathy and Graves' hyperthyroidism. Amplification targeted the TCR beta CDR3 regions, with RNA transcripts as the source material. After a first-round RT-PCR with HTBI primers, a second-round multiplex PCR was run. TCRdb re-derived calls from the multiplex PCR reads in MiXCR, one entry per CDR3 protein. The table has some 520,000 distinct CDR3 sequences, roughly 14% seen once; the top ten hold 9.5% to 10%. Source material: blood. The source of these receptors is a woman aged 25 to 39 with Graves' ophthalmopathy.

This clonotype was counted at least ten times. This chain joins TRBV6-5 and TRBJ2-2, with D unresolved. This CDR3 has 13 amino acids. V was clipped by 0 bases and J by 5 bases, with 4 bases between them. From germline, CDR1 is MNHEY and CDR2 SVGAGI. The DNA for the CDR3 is TGTGCCAGCAGTTACTCGCTGACCGGGGAGCTGTTTTTT. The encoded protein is CASSYSLTGELFF.

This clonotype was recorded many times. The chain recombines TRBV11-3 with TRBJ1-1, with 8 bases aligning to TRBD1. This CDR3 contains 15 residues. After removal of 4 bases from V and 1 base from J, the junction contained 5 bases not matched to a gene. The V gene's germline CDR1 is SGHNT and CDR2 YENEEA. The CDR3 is CASSWTGKKNTEAFF. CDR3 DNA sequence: TGTGCCAGCAGCTGGACAGGGAAAAAGAACACTGAAGCTTTCTTT.

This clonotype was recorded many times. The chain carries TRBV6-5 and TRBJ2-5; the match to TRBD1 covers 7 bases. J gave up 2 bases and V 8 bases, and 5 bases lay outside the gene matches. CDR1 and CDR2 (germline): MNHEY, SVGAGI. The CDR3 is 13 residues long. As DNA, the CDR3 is TGTGCCAGCTGTAGGGACAGTCAAGAGACCCAGTACTTC. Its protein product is CASCRDSQETQYF.

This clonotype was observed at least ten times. CDR3 sequence (DNA): TGTGCCACCAGCAGAGGACAGGGGGCGGTTATTCGAGAGACCCAGTACTTC. Translation: CATSRGQGAVIRETQYF. This chain joins TRBV15 and TRBJ2-5; TRBD1 agrees at 10 bases. Germline CDR1 and CDR2: LNHNV and YYDKDF (reference sequence). Trimming removed 1 base from V and 4 bases from J; junction bases left unmatched: 9. This CDR3 contains 17 residues.

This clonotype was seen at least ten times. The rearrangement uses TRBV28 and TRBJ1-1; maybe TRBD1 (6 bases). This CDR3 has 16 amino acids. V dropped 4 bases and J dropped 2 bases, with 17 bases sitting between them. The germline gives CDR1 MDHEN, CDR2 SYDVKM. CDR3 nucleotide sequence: TGTGCCAGCAGTTCACTCCCGTGGACAGCCAACACTGAAGCTTTCTTT. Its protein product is CASSSLPWTANTEAFF.

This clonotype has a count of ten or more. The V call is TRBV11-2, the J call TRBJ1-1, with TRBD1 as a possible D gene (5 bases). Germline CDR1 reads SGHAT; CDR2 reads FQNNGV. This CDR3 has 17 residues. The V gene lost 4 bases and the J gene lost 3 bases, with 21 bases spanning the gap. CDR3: CASSSPLGFGRDTEAFF. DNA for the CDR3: TGTGCCAGCAGCTCACCCCTTGGCTTCGGCAGGGACACTGAAGCTTTCTTT. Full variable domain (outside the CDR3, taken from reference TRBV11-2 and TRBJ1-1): EAGVAQSPRYKIIEKRQSVAFWCNPISGHATLYWYQQILGQGPKLLIQFQNNGVVDDSQLPKDRFSAERLKGVDSTLKIQPAKLEDSAVYLCASSSPLGFGRDTEAFFGQGTRLTVV.

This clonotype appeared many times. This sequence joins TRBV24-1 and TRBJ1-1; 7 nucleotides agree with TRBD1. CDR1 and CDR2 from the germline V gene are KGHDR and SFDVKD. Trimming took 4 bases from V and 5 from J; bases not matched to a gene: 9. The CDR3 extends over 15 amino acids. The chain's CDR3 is CATSDSQTGQTEAFF. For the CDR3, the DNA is TGTGCCACCAGTGACTCTCAGACAGGGCAGACTGAAGCTTTCTTT.

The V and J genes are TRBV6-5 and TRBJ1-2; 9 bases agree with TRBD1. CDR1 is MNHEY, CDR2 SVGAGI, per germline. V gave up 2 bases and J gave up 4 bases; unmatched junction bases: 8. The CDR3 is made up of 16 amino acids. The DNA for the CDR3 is TGTGCCAGCAGTTACCTCGGGACAGGGTCGCGCTATGGCTACACCTTC. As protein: CASSYLGTGSRYGYTF.

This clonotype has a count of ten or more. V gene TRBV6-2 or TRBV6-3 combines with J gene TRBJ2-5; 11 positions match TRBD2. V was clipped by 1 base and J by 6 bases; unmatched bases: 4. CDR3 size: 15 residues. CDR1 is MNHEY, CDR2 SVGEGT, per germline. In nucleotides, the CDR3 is TGTGCCAGCAGTTACTTTGCTAGCGGGAGGAAGACCCAGTACTTC. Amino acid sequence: CASSYFASGRKTQYF.

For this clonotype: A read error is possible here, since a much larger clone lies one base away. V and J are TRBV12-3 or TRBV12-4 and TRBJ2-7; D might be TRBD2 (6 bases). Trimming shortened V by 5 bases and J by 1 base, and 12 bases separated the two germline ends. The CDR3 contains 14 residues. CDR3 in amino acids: CASSLREKSYEQYV. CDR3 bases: TGTGCCAGCAGTCTCCGGGAGAAATCCTACGAGCAGTACGTC.

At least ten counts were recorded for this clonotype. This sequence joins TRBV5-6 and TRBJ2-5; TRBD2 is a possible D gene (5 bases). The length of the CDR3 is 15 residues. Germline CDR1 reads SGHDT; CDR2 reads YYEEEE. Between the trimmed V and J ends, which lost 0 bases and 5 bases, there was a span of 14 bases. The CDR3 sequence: CASSLASGVVETQYF. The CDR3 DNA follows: TGTGCCAGCAGCTTGGCGTCCGGGGTCGTGGAGACCCAGTACTTC.

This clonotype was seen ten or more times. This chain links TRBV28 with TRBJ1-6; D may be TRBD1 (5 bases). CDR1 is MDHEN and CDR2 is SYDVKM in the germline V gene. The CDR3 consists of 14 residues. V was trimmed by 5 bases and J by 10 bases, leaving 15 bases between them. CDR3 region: CASSLAPGRSPLHF. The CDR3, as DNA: TGTGCCAGCAGTCTCGCCCCAGGGCGCTCACCCCTCCACTTT.

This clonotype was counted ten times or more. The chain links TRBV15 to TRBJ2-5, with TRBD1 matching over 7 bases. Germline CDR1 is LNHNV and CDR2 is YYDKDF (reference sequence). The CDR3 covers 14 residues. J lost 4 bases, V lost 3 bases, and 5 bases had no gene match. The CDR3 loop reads CATSSRDRLETQYF. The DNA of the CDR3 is TGTGCCACCAGCAGCCGGGACAGATTAGAGACCCAGTACTTC.

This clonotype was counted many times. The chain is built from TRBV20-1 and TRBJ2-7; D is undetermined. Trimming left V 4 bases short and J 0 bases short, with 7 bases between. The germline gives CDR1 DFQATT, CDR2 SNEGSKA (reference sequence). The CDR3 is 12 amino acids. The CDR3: CSATGPSYEQYF. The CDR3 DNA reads TGCAGTGCTACCGGGCCCTCCTACGAGCAGTACTTC.

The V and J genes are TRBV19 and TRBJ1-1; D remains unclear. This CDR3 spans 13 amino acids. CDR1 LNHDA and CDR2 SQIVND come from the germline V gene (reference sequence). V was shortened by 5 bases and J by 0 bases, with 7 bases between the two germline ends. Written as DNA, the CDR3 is TGTGCCAGTAGTGCACAGATGAACACTGAAGCTTTCTTT. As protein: CASSAQMNTEAFF.

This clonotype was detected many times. The CDR3 DNA reads as TGTGCCAGCACAAGAGGGGGGAGGGCGGATCAGCCCCAGCATTTT. Protein: CASTRGGRADQPQHF. V gene TRBV6-2 or TRBV6-3 combines with J gene TRBJ1-5; D is perhaps TRBD1 (6 bases). Trimming stripped 7 bases from V and 5 bases from J, with 18 bases between. CDR3 size: 15 residues. Germline V gives CDR1 MNHEY, CDR2 SVGEGT.

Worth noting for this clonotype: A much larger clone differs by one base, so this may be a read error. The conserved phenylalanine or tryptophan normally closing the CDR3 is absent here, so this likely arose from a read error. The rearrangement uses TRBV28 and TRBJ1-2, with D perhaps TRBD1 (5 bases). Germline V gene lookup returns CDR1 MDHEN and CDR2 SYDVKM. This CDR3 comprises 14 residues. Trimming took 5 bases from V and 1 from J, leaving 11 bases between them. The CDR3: CASSPGGYNYGYTV. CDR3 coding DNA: TGTGCCAGCAGTCCCGGGGGGTATAACTATGGCTACACCGTC.